The next 26 T cell receptor beta chains were all read from a single sample in a study of regulatory T cells in long-lasting Graves disease. According to the study, TCR beta libraries were built with iRepertoire HTBI primers and CDR3-region Arm-PCR. TCRdb reprocessed the multiplex PCR reads via MiXCR and lists one record per CDR3 protein. Here the sample spans more than 400,000 distinct CDR3 sequences, about a sixth being singletons. As to time point: newly diagnosed GD, antithyroid drugs for less than 3 months. PBMCs were the source of the RNA used for TCR sequencing. Another study also made use of these data, one on T cells in Graves' hyperthyroidism and ophthalmopathy.

The starting material was peripheral blood mononuclear cells (PBMCs), obtained at new diagnosis, from a patient treated with antithyroid drugs. All receptors come from a man between 35 and 55 years old with Graves disease.

This sequence joins TRBV27 and TRBJ1-2; D is ambiguous. Per the germline V gene, CDR1 is MNHEY and CDR2 is SMNVEV (reference sequence). Trimming took off 5 bases at V and 8 bases at J, with 15 bases between the two ends. The CDR3 has 13 residues. The DNA for the CDR3 is TGTGCCAGCAGTCCCCAATCACAGACGGGCTACACCTTC. Protein product: CASSPQSQTGYTF.

At least ten counts were recorded for this clonotype. The gene calls are TRBV30 and TRBJ2-7; 8 bases map to TRBD1. Germline V CDR1 and CDR2: GTSNPN, SVGIG (reference sequence). V shed 4 bases, J shed 6 bases, and the junction held 8 bases outside the gene matches. CDR3 length: 13 amino acids. CDR3 protein: CAWTDRGGAEQYF. In DNA form, the CDR3 reads TGTGCCTGGACCGACAGGGGTGGAGCCGAGCAGTACTTC.

This clonotype appeared a few times. The rearrangement joins TRBV5-1 to TRBJ2-3; D is uncertain. This CDR3 comprises 15 residues. Per the germline V gene, CDR1 is SGHRS and CDR2 is YFSETQ. Trimming left V 6 bases short and J 3 bases short, with 17 bases between. The CDR3 is CASNLAALGTDTQYF. DNA of the CDR3: TGCGCCAGCAATTTGGCCGCGTTGGGGACAGATACGCAGTATTTT.

This clonotype was seen ten or more times. The rearrangement uses TRBV6-4 and TRBJ2-7; D is perhaps TRBD2 (6 bases). In germline, CDR1 is MRHNA, CDR2 SNTAGT. V lost 2 bases, J lost 3 bases, and 8 bases lay in between. CDR3 length: 13 residues. The DNA of the CDR3 is TGTGCCAGCAGTGACAGGACTATCTACGAGCAGTACTTC. Amino acids: CASSDRTIYEQYF.

The table lists this clonotype with many counts. The V call is TRBV7-9, the J call TRBJ1-2; D not resolved. Trimming removed 2 bases at V and 4 bases at J, with 14 bases between. CDR3 length equals 15 residues. Germline V gives CDR1 SEHNR, CDR2 FQNEAQ (reference sequence). The CDR3 loop reads CASSLIPSLGYGYTF. As DNA, the CDR3 is TGTGCCAGCAGCTTAATCCCTTCGCTTGGCTATGGCTACACCTTC.

This clonotype was counted between two and nine times. The rearrangement joins TRBV6-1 to TRBJ2-7; TRBD1 might be the D (6 bases). V lost 7 bases and J lost 0, with 13 bases in between. Germline CDR1 and CDR2: MNHNS and SASEGT. The CDR3 is 14 residues long. The CDR3 sequence is CASKGQGSSYEQYF. The CDR3 region has the DNA TGTGCCAGCAAGGGGCAGGGGAGCTCCTACGAGCAGTACTTC.

This clonotype was counted at least ten times. The chain is built from TRBV2 and TRBJ2-2; D might be TRBD1 or TRBD2, each matching 6 bases. CDR1 is SNHLY, CDR2 FYNNEI, per germline. The V and J ends lost 6 bases and 2 bases respectively, with 19 bases between them. This CDR3 has 17 amino acids. CDR3 loop: CASRGSSGGRNTGELFF. In DNA, the CDR3 is TGTGCCAGCAGGGGATCTTCTGGGGGGCGCAACACCGGGGAGCTGTTTTTT. The full variable domain, with the rest looked up from reference TRBV2 and TRBJ2-2, is EPEVTQTPSHQVTQMGQEVILRCVPISNHLYFYWYRQILGQKVEFLVSFYNNEISEKSEIFDDQFSVERPDGSNFTLKIRSTKLEDSAMYFCASRGSSGGRNTGELFFGEGSRLTVL.

On this clonotype: This could be a read error, since a much larger clone is one nucleotide away. This sequence joins TRBV20-1 and TRBJ2-7; the match to TRBD2 covers 11 bases. The germline gives CDR1 DFQATT, CDR2 SNEGSKA (reference sequence). V dropped 4 bases and J dropped 6; count of bases not matched to a gene: 11. The CDR3 is 15 amino acids. The CDR3 DNA follows: TGCAGTGCTACTTACCTAGCGGGAGGAACCTGCGAGCAGTACTTC. Protein sequence: CSATYLAGGTCEQYF.

A few counts support this clonotype. The chain couples TRBV24-1 to TRBJ2-2; TRBD2 matches at 10 bases. V trimming: 4 bases; J trimming: 7 bases; junction bases outside the gene matches: 8. Germline V gene lookup returns CDR1 KGHDR and CDR2 SFDVKD. This CDR3 contains 16 residues. The CDR3 bases are TGTGCCACCAGTGACCCCGGGACTAGCGTCGGCGGGGAGCTGTTTTTT. It yields the protein CATSDPGTSVGGELFF.

This clonotype has a count of ten or more. This chain uses TRBV15 with TRBJ1-5; D not resolved. V dropped 8 bases and J dropped 1 base, with 18 bases sitting between them. This CDR3 is 16 amino acids long. CDR1 and CDR2 from the germline V gene are LNHNV and YYDKDF (reference sequence). The CDR3 region is CATRSGPGGSNQPQHF. DNA of the CDR3: TGTGCCACCCGTTCGGGCCCCGGAGGAAGCAATCAGCCCCAGCATTTT.

In its sample, this clonotype was seen many times. V and J are TRBV28 and TRBJ2-7; the match to TRBD1 covers 9 bases. This CDR3 is built from 16 residues. Germline V lookup: CDR1 MDHEN, CDR2 SYDVKM. The V segment lost 5 bases and the J segment 4 bases; nucleotides outside the gene matches: 12. The CDR3 DNA reads as TGTGCCAGCAGTCCCCCCCTCAACAGGGGGCAGTACGAGCAGTACTTC. Its protein is CASSPPLNRGQYEQYF. The entire variable domain, with the rest obtained from reference TRBV28 and TRBJ2-7, is as follows: DVKVTQSSRYLVKRTGEKVFLECVQDMDHENMFWYRQDPGLGLRLIYFSYDVKMKEKGDIPEGYSVSREKKERFSLILESASTNQTSMYLCASSPPLNRGQYEQYFGPGTRLTVT.

The gene calls are TRBV7-9 and TRBJ2-1; either TRBD1 or TRBD2 may supply D (5 bases each). CDR1 and CDR2 (germline): SEHNR, FQNEAQ (reference sequence). The V and J ends lost 1 base and 7 bases respectively, with 11 bases between them. The CDR3 covers 14 residues. The CDR3 nucleotides read TGTGCCAGCAGCTTAGGGGACCTCTGGAATGAGCAGTTCTTC. Translated, it gives CASSLGDLWNEQFF.

This clonotype was picked up many times. The CDR3 DNA follows: TGTGCCAGCAGTCCCACGCGGGGCTCCGGGGAGCTGTTTTTT. This sequence encodes CASSPTRGSGELFF. The gene calls are TRBV12-3 or TRBV12-4 and TRBJ2-2; D may be TRBD2 (6 bases). This CDR3 has 14 amino acids. Trimming removed 5 bases from V and 6 bases from J, with 13 bases in between.

This clonotype was found many times. The V and J genes are TRBV2 and TRBJ2-3; 7 positions match TRBD2. The CDR3 is made up of 15 amino acids. The J segment lost 3 bases and the V segment lost 6 bases, leaving 9 bases of the junction unmatched. Germline CDR1 is SNHLY and CDR2 is FYNNEI. CDR3 coding DNA: TGTGCCAGCAGGGAAAGCGGGATAGCTACAGATACGCAGTATTTT. As protein: CASRESGIATDTQYF. The variable domain in full, with the rest retrieved from reference TRBV2 and TRBJ2-3, is EPEVTQTPSHQVTQMGQEVILRCVPISNHLYFYWYRQILGQKVEFLVSFYNNEISEKSEIFDDQFSVERPDGSNFTLKIRSTKLEDSAMYFCASRESGIATDTQYFGPGTRLTVL.

This clonotype was recorded many times. V and J are TRBV20-1 and TRBJ2-1; 10 bases are a match to TRBD2. Germline V gene lookup returns CDR1 DFQATT and CDR2 SNEGSKA (reference sequence). V was clipped by 2 bases and J by 1 base; unmatched bases: 8. CDR3 size: 17 residues. Here the CDR3 DNA reads TGCAGTGCTAGAAGAGCGGGAGGGCCATCTTCCTACAATGAGCAGTTCTTC. Its translation is CSARRAGGPSSYNEQFF.

A word on this clonotype: It differs at one base from a far larger clone, so likely a read error. The J gene is TRBJ2-7, the V gene TRBV2; possible D gene TRBD2, 5 bases. The germline gives CDR1 SNHLY, CDR2 FYNNEI. Between the trimmed V and J ends, which lost 5 bases and 3 bases, there was a span of 17 bases. The CDR3 is made up of 15 amino acids. This CDR3 reads CASSFGLTRGYEQYF. DNA of the CDR3: TGTGCCAGCAGTTTTGGACTCACGAGAGGCTACGAGCAGTACTTC. Full variable domain (remainder filled in from reference TRBV2 and TRBJ2-7): EPEVTQTPSHQVTQMGQEVILRCVPISNHLYFYWYRQILGQKVEFLVSFYNNEISEKSEIFDDQFSVERPDGSNFTLKIRSTKLEDSAMYFCASSFGLTRGYEQYFGPGTRLTVT.

The V call is TRBV20-1, the J call TRBJ1-1; D is undetermined. The CDR3 extends over 13 amino acids. Germline values: CDR1 DFQATT, CDR2 SNEGSKA (reference sequence). CDR3 residues: CQGSATPQAEAFF. The CDR3 DNA is TGCCAAGGGTCGGCGACTCCTCAGGCTGAAGCTTTCTTT.

The chain carries TRBV20-1 and TRBJ2-1; a weak D match, TRBD1 (6 bases). CDR3 size: 14 residues. V lost 1 base to trimming and J lost 8 bases, with 15 bases between them. Germline V gives CDR1 DFQATT, CDR2 SNEGSKA (reference sequence). The CDR3 region is CSARGGLVSDEQFF. The CDR3 DNA is TGCAGTGCTAGAGGGGGGCTAGTCTCCGATGAGCAGTTCTTC.

This CDR3 reads CATSREQLSTYEQYF. In nucleotides, the CDR3 is TGTGCCACCAGCAGAGAACAGTTGAGTACCTACGAGCAGTACTTC. V gene TRBV15 combines with J gene TRBJ2-7; the D is unclear. The CDR3 is made up of 15 amino acids. Germline CDR1 is LNHNV and CDR2 is YYDKDF (reference sequence). V was pared by 0 bases and J by 2 bases, with 11 bases between.

This clonotype has more than one count but fewer than ten. The chain joins TRBV9 to TRBJ2-1; D unresolved. The germline V gene has CDR1 SGDLS and CDR2 YYNGEE. The CDR3 covers 12 residues. Trimming took off 0 bases at V and 6 bases at J, with 4 bases between the two ends. CDR3 loop: CASSVEGNEQFF. CDR3 nucleotide sequence: TGTGCCAGCAGCGTAGAAGGCAATGAGCAGTTCTTC.

J is TRBJ2-3 and V is TRBV29-1; D is unclear. CDR3 length: 13 amino acids. With 6 bases removed from V and 4 bases from J, the gap between germline ends came to 14 bases. CDR1 and CDR2 from the germline V gene are SQVTM and ANQGSEA. The CDR3 loop reads CSVRPTRADTQYF. The CDR3, as DNA: TGCAGCGTCCGTCCTACTCGCGCAGATACGCAGTATTTT.

There are a few counts of this clonotype. J is TRBJ1-2 and V is TRBV19; 9 bases agree with TRBD1. Germline V CDR1 and CDR2: LNHDA, SQIVND (reference sequence). This CDR3 contains 14 residues. V lost 4 bases to trimming and J lost 3 bases; unmatched junction nucleotides: 3. As DNA, the CDR3 is TGTGCCAGTAGTACGGGACAGGGTGACTATGGCTACACCTTC. Protein: CASSTGQGDYGYTF. Combining the CDR3 with reference TRBV19 and TRBJ1-2 gives the whole variable domain DGGITQSPKYLFRKEGQNVTLSCEQNLNHDAMYWYRQDPGQGLRLIYYSQIVNDFQKGDIAEGYSVSREKKESFPLTVTSAQKNPTAFYLCASSTGQGDYGYTFGSGTRLTVV.

As concerns this clonotype: A much larger clone differs from this one at a single base, so this may be a read error. The final CDR3 position lacks the conserved phenylalanine or tryptophan, pointing to a likely read error. CDR3 bases: TGTGCCAGCAGCCTCTCCGGGACAGGGGTGAACTATGGCTACACCTCC. Protein product: CASSLSGTGVNYGYTS. The V gene is TRBV6-1, the J gene TRBJ1-2; 10 bases fit TRBD1. CDR1 MNHNS and CDR2 SASEGT come from the germline V gene. CDR3 length: 16 residues. Germline trimming cut 6 bases from V and 2 bases from J; bases unmatched to any gene: 9.

This clonotype has a handful of counts. The chain employs TRBV19 and TRBJ2-1; 9 bases match TRBD2. Per germline, CDR1 LNHDA and CDR2 SQIVND (reference sequence). V lost 5 bases, J lost 3 bases, and 8 bases stayed unmatched. This CDR3 spans 16 amino acids. CDR3 sequence reads: CASSDRSGSNYNEQFF. Here the CDR3 DNA reads TGTGCCAGTAGTGACCGTAGCGGGAGTAACTACAATGAGCAGTTCTTC.

This rearrangement joins TRBV10-3 to TRBJ2-5; 10 nucleotides align to TRBD1. CDR3 length equals 13 residues. CDR1 is ENHRY and CDR2 is SYGVKD in the germline V gene. The V and J ends lost 10 bases and 5 bases, in that order; junction bases with no gene match: 7. The CDR3, as DNA: TGTGCCACCGGGACAGGGGTTTGGGAGACCCAGTACTTC. Protein: CATGTGVWETQYF.

This clonotype showed up just a few times. The chain carries TRBV5-4 and TRBJ2-1; 13 positions agree with TRBD2. Germline CDR1 is SGHNT and CDR2 is YYREEE (reference sequence). With V trimmed by 5 bases and J by 8 bases, 7 bases remained unmatched. CDR3 size: 15 residues. CDR3 loop: CASRFGLAGVDEQFF. As DNA, the CDR3 is TGTGCCAGCAGGTTCGGACTAGCGGGAGTTGATGAGCAGTTCTTC.